This T cell receptor (beta chain) appears in the sequencing data of a study of shared clonotypes between healthy human individuals. Findings of the study overall: Some clonotypes were shared by all four sorted-subset donors, while others were not shared. The non-shared ones had lower generation probabilities than the shared ones. Larger estimated richness was generally recorded for naive subsets relative to memory subsets.

Produced via immunoSEQ multiplex PCR; TCRdb's table is partial and in-frame only. The profile covers approximately 2.4 million clones, with almost 96% appearing a single time and about 0.13% taken by the ten largest. V was clipped by 5 bases and J by 9 bases, with 11 bases between them. This CDR3 contains 13 residues. Germline V gives CDR1 MDHEN, CDR2 SYDVKM. A word on this clone: Its antigen remains unidentified.

V gene TRBV28 combines with J gene TRBJ1-6, with D possibly matching TRBD1 (5 bases). The origin of this receptor is a man aged 18 to 30 in good health. The source material was naive CD4+ T cells sorted from blood. Subset reported: CD45RA+ positively selected. CDR3 DNA: TGTGCCAGCAGTCGCCCTGGGGGTTCACCCCTCCACTTT. Its protein product is CASSRPGGSPLHF.